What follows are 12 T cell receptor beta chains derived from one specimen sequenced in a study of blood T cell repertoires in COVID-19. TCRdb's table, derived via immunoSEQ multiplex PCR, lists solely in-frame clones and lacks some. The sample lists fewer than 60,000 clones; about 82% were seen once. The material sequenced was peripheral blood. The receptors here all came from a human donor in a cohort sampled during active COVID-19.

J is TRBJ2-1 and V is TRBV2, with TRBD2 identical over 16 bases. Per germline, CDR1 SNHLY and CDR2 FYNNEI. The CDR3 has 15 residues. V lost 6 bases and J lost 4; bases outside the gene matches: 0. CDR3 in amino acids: CASRGLAGGYNEQFF. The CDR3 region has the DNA TGTGCCAGCAGGGGACTAGCGGGAGGGTACAATGAGCAGTTCTTC.

The CDR3 region is CASSPRGLEQYF. CDR3 bases: TGTGCCAGCAGCCCGCGCGGCCTCGAGCAGTACTTC. This sequence joins TRBV7-2 and TRBJ2-7; D gene unclear. From germline, CDR1 is SGHTA and CDR2 FQGNSA. The V end lost 5 bases, the J end lost 6 bases, and 11 bases lay between the germline ends. The CDR3 totals 12 residues.

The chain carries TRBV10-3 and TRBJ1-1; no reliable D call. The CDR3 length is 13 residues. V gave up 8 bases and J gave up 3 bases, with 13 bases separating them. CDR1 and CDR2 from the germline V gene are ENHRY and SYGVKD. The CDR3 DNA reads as TGTGCCATCCAGCGGGAGAGGGACACTGAAGCTTTCTTT. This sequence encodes CAIQRERDTEAFF.

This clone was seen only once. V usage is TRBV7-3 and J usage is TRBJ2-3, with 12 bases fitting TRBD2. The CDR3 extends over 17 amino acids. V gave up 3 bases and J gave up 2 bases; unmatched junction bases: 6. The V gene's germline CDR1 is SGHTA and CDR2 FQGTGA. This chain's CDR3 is CASSLETSGGNTDTQYF. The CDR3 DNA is TGTGCCAGCAGCTTGGAAACTAGCGGGGGGAACACAGATACGCAGTATTTT.

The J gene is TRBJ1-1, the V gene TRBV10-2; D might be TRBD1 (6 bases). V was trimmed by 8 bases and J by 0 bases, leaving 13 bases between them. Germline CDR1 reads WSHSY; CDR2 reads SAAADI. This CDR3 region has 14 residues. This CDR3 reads CASLGDTLNTEAFF. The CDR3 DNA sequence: TGCGCCAGCCTAGGGGACACTTTGAACACTGAAGCTTTCTTT.

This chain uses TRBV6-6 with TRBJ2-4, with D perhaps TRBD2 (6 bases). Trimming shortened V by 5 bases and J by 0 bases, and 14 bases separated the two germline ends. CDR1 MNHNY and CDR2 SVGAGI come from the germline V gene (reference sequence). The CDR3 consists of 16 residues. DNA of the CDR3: TGTGCCAGCAGTCCGCCAGGAGGGCTAGCCAAAAACATTCAGTACTTC. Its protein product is CASSPPGGLAKNIQYF.

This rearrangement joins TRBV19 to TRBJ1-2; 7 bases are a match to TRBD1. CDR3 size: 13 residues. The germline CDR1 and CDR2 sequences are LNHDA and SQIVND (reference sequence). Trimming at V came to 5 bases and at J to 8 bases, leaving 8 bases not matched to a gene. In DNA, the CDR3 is TGTGCCAGTAGTCGTGACAGGGCATCCGGCTACACCTTC. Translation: CASSRDRASGYTF. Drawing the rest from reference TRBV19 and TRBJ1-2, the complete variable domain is DGGITQSPKYLFRKEGQNVTLSCEQNLNHDAMYWYRQDPGQGLRLIYYSQIVNDFQKGDIAEGYSVSREKKESFPLTVTSAQKNPTAFYLCASSRDRASGYTFGSGTRLTVV.

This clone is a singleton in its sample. The CDR3 reads CASSSGGIAFF. The CDR3 DNA is TGTGCCAGCAGCTCAGGGGGAATAGCTTTCTTT. The chain has TRBV3-1 (or the pseudogene TRBV3-2) and TRBJ1-1; TRBD1 agrees at 7 bases. The trim removed 5 bases at V and 10 bases at J, leaving 4 bases unmatched. The germline V gene has CDR1 LGHDT and CDR2 YNNKEL (reference sequence). The CDR3 has 11 amino acids.

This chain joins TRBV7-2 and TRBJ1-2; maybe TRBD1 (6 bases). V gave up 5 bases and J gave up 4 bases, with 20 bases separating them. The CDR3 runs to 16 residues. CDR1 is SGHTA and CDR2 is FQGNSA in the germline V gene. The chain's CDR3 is CASSPDGAQGSYGYTF. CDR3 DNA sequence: TGTGCCAGCAGCCCCGATGGGGCACAGGGTTCCTATGGCTACACCTTC.

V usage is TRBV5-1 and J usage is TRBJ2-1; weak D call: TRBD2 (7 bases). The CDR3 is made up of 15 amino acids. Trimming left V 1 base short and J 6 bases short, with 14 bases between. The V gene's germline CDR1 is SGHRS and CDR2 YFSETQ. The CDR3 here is CASSLRRGPINEQFF. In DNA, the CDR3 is TGCGCCAGCAGCTTGCGGCGGGGGCCTATCAATGAGCAGTTCTTC.

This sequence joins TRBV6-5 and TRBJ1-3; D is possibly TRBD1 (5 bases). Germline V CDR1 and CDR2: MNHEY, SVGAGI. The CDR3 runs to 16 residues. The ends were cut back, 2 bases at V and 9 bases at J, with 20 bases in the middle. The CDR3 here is CASSYTSQAGRGTIYF. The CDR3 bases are TGTGCCAGCAGTTACACATCTCAGGCCGGGAGGGGCACCATATATTTT.

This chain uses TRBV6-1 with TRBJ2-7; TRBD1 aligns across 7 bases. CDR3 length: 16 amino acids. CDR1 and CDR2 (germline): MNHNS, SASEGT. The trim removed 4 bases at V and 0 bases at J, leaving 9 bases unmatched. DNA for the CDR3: TGTGCCAGCAGTGTGCTCGGGACAGTATTCTCCTACGAGCAGTACTTC. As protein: CASSVLGTVFSYEQYF.